This T cell receptor beta chain was recovered during a study of blood T cell repertoires in COVID-19. Study overall: From the United States, Italy and Spain came samples of acute and convalescent COVID-19. PBMCs, B-cell-depleted T cells, or T cells provided the cDNA or gDNA that made up the material.

CDR1 SGHRS and CDR2 YFSETQ come from the germline V gene. The CDR3 is made up of 16 amino acids. V lost 4 bases to trimming and J lost 4 bases; unmatched junction nucleotides: 10. Authors' methods: Estimated nucleated cell counts came from reference gene primer amplification. TCRdb keeps only in-frame clones here, not all; method: immunoSEQ multiplex PCR. V, J and clone size reflect that table, while D and trimming were determined from the DNA. This table has under 8,000 clones, approximately 80% appearing once. Material for sequencing was peripheral blood. The receptor was derived from a human donor with active COVID-19. The donor label of this sample is uncertain. The V gene is TRBV5-1, the J gene TRBJ2-5; 10 nucleotides align to TRBD2. CDR3 coding DNA: TGCGCCAGCAGCCCAGCTCAAGCGGGGGGGCGAGAGACCCAGTACTTC. Translated: CASSPAQAGGRETQYF.